A selection of T cell receptor beta chains follows, all from one sample in a study of shared clonotypes between healthy human individuals. Sequenced by immunoSEQ multiplex PCR; TCRdb stores in-frame clones only, minus some. The sample comprises a few million clones, approximately 90% of which are singletons, and roughly 0.14% rests with the top ten. Material for sequencing was naive CD4+ T cells sorted from blood. These receptors originate from a young man in good health. Each CDR3 is given with its conserved first and last residue. D genes are given only for firm matches.

TRBD1,TRBV18,TRBJ2-7,CASSPRDRGTYEQYF,TGTGCCAGCTCACCACGGGACAGGGGAACCTACGAGCAGTACTTC
.,TRBV11-1,TRBJ2-3,CASSPGRITDTQYF,TGTGCCAGCAGCCCTGGCCGGATCACAGATACGCAGTATTTT
TRBD2,TRBV30,TRBJ2-5,CAQAGGMTQYF,TGTGCCCAGGCGGGGGGGATGACCCAGTACTTC
TRBD1,TRBV30,TRBJ1-2,CAWARDRGGYGYTF,TGTGCCTGGGCCCGGGACAGGGGAGGCTATGGCTACACCTTC
TRBD2,TRBV4-1,TRBJ2-3,CASSHGGGTDTQYF,TGCGCCAGCAGCCACGGGGGGGGCACAGATACGCAGTATTTT
.,TRBV5-1,TRBJ2-1,CASSLQGTSYNEQFF,TGCGCCAGCAGCCTTCAGGGGACCTCCTACAATGAGCAGTTCTTC
TRBD2,TRBV4-3,TRBJ2-1,CASSQGTSGRFSYNEQFF,TGCGCCAGCAGCCAAGGGACTAGCGGGCGATTCTCCTACAATGAGCAGTTCTTC
.,TRBV30,TRBJ2-5,CAWQSQWGETQYF,TGTGCCTGGCAATCTCAGTGGGGGGAGACCCAGTACTTC
.,TRBV19,TRBJ1-1,CASSMGGITEAFF,TGTGCCAGTAGTATGGGGGGTATCACTGAAGCTTTCTTT
.,TRBV11-1,TRBJ2-3,CASSLAPTDTQYF,TGTGCCAGCAGCTTAGCGCCCACAGATACGCAGTATTTT
.,TRBV6-5,TRBJ2-7,CASSYSGTQGGYEQYF,TGTGCCAGCAGTTACTCCGGGACACAAGGAGGCTACGAGCAGTACTTC
.,TRBV6-5,TRBJ1-2,CASSYSRGHPFYGYTF,TGTGCCAGCAGTTACTCGAGGGGACACCCCTTCTATGGCTACACCTTC
TRBD2,TRBV7-7,TRBJ2-5,CASSLEVAGGQETQYF,TGTGCTAGCAGCTTAGAGGTAGCGGGGGGCCAAGAGACCCAGTACTTC
.,TRBV18,TRBJ2-7,CASRPGTNSYEQYF,TGTGCCAGCCGACCCGGGACAAACTCCTACGAGCAGTACTTC
.,TRBV7-9,TRBJ2-7,CASSLNQGQYF,TGTGCCAGCAGCCTCAACCAGGGCCAGTACTTC
.,TRBV19,TRBJ1-5,CASSMVAVRGAGNQPQHF,TGTGCCAGTAGTATGGTGGCGGTCAGGGGCGCAGGGAATCAGCCCCAGCATTTT
.,TRBV11-3,TRBJ2-5,CASSLQGQETQYF,TGTGCCAGCAGCTTACAGGGTCAAGAGACCCAGTACTTC
TRBD1,TRBV29-1,TRBJ1-5,CSAERTGNQPQHF,TGCAGCGCGGAGCGGACAGGGAATCAGCCCCAGCATTTT
.,TRBV7-2,TRBJ1-2,CASSSPDSRGYTF,TGTGCCAGCAGCTCCCCGGACAGCAGGGGCTACACCTTC
.,TRBV5-6,TRBJ2-7,CASSPALADSYEQYF,TGTGCCAGCAGCCCCGCGCTGGCGGATTCCTACGAGCAGTACTTC
.,TRBV11-3,TRBJ2-2,CASSLDGTGELFF,TGTGCCAGCAGCTTAGACGGCACCGGGGAGCTGTTTTTT
.,TRBV14,TRBJ1-6,CASSHLGQIHNSPLHF,TGTGCCAGCAGCCACTTAGGACAGATACATAATTCACCCCTCCACTTT
TRBD1,TRBV7-2,TRBJ2-5,CASSAPGQGGETQYF,TGTGCCAGCAGCGCCCCGGGACAGGGGGGGGAGACCCAGTACTTC
TRBD2,TRBV7-8,TRBJ2-7,CASSLVTSGTYEQYF,TGTGCCAGCAGCTTAGTGACTAGCGGAACCTACGAGCAGTACTTC
TRBD2,TRBV10-3,TRBJ2-3,CAISEFETGGPGDTQYF,TGTGCCATCAGTGAATTCGAAACGGGAGGGCCGGGAGATACGCAGTATTTT
.,TRBV6-5,TRBJ1-3,CASSYSEYVAGNTIYF,TGTGCCAGCAGTTACTCAGAATACGTGGCTGGAAACACCATATATTTT
.,TRBV5-8,TRBJ2-3,CASSFGLPATTDTQYF,TGTGCCAGCAGCTTTGGGCTGCCAGCAACCACAGATACGCAGTATTTT